In this sample, the clone carrying this TCR beta chain is large. Its antigen is not identified. TRB rearrangements spanning V, D and J were amplified using mixed TRB-A/B primers. TCRdb ran MiXCR on the multiplex PCR reads and lists one entry per CDR3 protein. The sample lists about 1,400 distinct CDR3 sequences, 20% to 25% occurring once. Looked up from germline, CDR1 is GTSNPN and CDR2 is SVGIG (reference sequence). This CDR3 contains 16 residues. V was pared by 0 bases and J by 8 bases, with 11 bases of the junction left unmatched. The data are from a study of T cell repertoires in aging, cancer and after chemotherapy. Study at large: Six age groups, ranging from 30 or younger to 70 or older, included the donors.

Amplification of TCR beta used genomic DNA extracted from peripheral blood. Overall study results and limits: Rebound thymic output was suggested by rising median generation probability during chemotherapy in each cancer cohort. These repertoire data do not allow conclusions about immunological memory after chemotherapy.

The receptor comes from a human donor with a blood cancer. The V call is TRBV30, the J call TRBJ1-4, with 8 nucleotides matching TRBD1. The sample taken for sequencing was blood. CDR3 region: CAWSVLSGQGGEKLFF. CDR3 nucleotide sequence: TGTGCCTGGAGTGTACTCTCCGGACAGGGTGGCGAAAAACTGTTTTTT.